This entry lists 10 T cell receptor beta chains sequenced from one sample in a study of control samples from healthy donors and cancer patients (dated by TCRdb to 2018 to 2020). The library was generated by the immunoSEQ multiplex PCR assay. Sourced from immuneACCESS, this table was stored by TCRdb with only in-frame sequences that have V and J called. A share of the clones is absent; for the studies checked, an unresolved V gene accounts for under half, and the remainder has no known explanation. This sample is represented by some 100,000 clones; more than 85% of them were singletons. Approximately 18% of the sample lies in the top ten. Sequenced: blood. These receptors originate from a woman in her fifties or sixties in good health.

This CDR3 reads CASSQAQARIDTQYF. CDR3 nucleotide sequence: TGTGCCAGCAGCCAAGCACAGGCCCGCATCGATACGCAGTATTTT. The chain uses TRBV3-1 (or the pseudogene TRBV3-2) and TRBJ2-3; possible D gene TRBD1, 5 bases. Germline lookup yields CDR1 LGHDT and CDR2 YNNKEL (reference sequence). This CDR3 comprises 15 residues. The germline V and J ends were trimmed by 1 base and 6 bases, with 14 bases remaining between them.

For this clone: Other DNA sequences from this sample encode an identical CDR3 as well. The chain links TRBV18 to TRBJ2-5; D is ambiguous. The CDR3 is made up of 14 amino acids. V lost 3 bases and J lost 2, with 10 bases in between. Germline CDR1 reads KGHSH; CDR2 reads LQKENI. The CDR3 nucleotides read TGTGCCAGCTCACCGTCCCACAGTCAAGAGACCCAGTACTTC. Residues: CASSPSHSQETQYF.

This chain links TRBV5-6 with TRBJ2-1; D is possibly TRBD2 (5 bases). Germline CDR1 and CDR2: SGHDT and YYEEEE. Deletions cut 5 bases from V and 10 bases from J, with 16 bases between. The CDR3 has 13 amino acids. As DNA, the CDR3 is TGTGCCAGCAGACCCACTCTAGCCCCCGAGCAGTTCTTC. This sequence encodes CASRPTLAPEQFF. The entire variable domain, with the rest obtained from reference TRBV5-6 and TRBJ2-1, is as follows: DAGVTQSPTHLIKTRGQQVTLRCSPKSGHDTVSWYQQALGQGPQFIFQYYEEEERQRGNFPDRFSGHQFPNYSSELNVNALLLGDSALYLCASRPTLAPEQFFGPGTRLTVL.

The chain links TRBV2 to TRBJ1-2; no clear D gene. Germline-derived CDR1 and CDR2 are SNHLY and FYNNEI. Trimming removed 2 bases from V and 5 bases from J, with 6 bases in between. The CDR3 spans 12 residues. The CDR3 here is CASSERFYGYTF. The CDR3 nucleotides read TGTGCCAGCAGTGAACGGTTTTATGGCTACACCTTC.

This clone was detected once. J is TRBJ2-7 and V is TRBV13, with D possibly matching TRBD2 (6 bases). This CDR3 has 16 amino acids. Germline V gives CDR1 PRHDT, CDR2 FYEKMQ (reference sequence). Trimming took off 5 bases at V and 3 bases at J, with 20 bases between the two ends. This CDR3 is CASSPGVVLSFYEQYF. The CDR3 bases are TGTGCCAGCAGCCCGGGGGTTGTGCTCTCGTTCTACGAGCAGTACTTC.

This chain uses TRBV24-1 with TRBJ1-6; 8 bases line up with TRBD1. In germline, CDR1 is KGHDR, CDR2 SFDVKD. Unmatched junction bases numbered 2, after V lost 9 bases and J lost 5 bases. The CDR3 has 13 residues. As DNA, the CDR3 is TGTGCCACCCGACAGGGGCATAATTCACCCCTCCACTTT. Translating gives CATRQGHNSPLHF.

CDR3 region: CASSQGGRPNTEAFF. The CDR3 DNA reads TGTGCCAGCAGCCAAGGTGGCAGACCTAACACTGAAGCTTTCTTT. V usage is TRBV14 and J usage is TRBJ1-1; D gene unclear. The ends were cut back, 1 base at V and 2 bases at J, with 11 bases in the middle. Germline loops: CDR1 SGHDN, CDR2 FVKESK. The length of the CDR3 is 15 residues. The variable domain in full, with the rest retrieved from reference TRBV14 and TRBJ1-1, is EAGVTQFPSHSVIEKGQTVTLRCDPISGHDNLYWYRRVMGKEIKFLLHFVKESKQDESGMPNNRFLAERTGGTYSTLKVQPAELEDSGVYFCASSQGGRPNTEAFFGQGTRLTVV.

The V and J genes are TRBV18 and TRBJ2-6; 14 positions agree with TRBD2. The germline V gene encodes CDR1 KGHSH and CDR2 LQKENI. The CDR3 length is 18 residues. With V trimmed by 3 bases and J by 0 bases, 1 base remained unmatched. The CDR3 nucleotides read TGTGCCAGCTCACCGACTAGCGGGGGGGGCTCTGGGGCCAACGTCCTGACTTTC. Translated, it gives CASSPTSGGGSGANVLTF.

The chain is built from TRBV4-1 and TRBJ1-2; D is ambiguous. The CDR3 spans 17 residues. Germline assignment: CDR1 MGHRA and CDR2 YSYEKL. The germline V and J ends were trimmed by 4 bases and 4 bases, with 22 bases remaining between them. CDR3 amino acids: CASSPAGSGWRVYGYTF. The CDR3 DNA sequence: TGCGCCAGCAGCCCAGCGGGTTCCGGGTGGAGGGTCTATGGCTACACCTTC.

In this sample, this clone turned up a few times. This chain connects TRBV7-2 to TRBJ1-5; 8 nucleotides align to TRBD1. J was trimmed by 4 bases and V by 1 base; bases with no gene match: 6. The CDR3 has 16 amino acids. Looked up from germline, CDR1 is SGHTA and CDR2 is FQGNSA. CDR3 protein: CASSLGDRRGNQPQHF. The CDR3 nucleotides are TGTGCCAGCAGCTTAGGGGACAGGAGGGGGAATCAGCCCCAGCATTTT. Supplemented by reference TRBV7-2 and TRBJ1-5, the full variable domain reads GAGVSQSPSNKVTEKGKDVELRCDPISGHTALYWYRQSLGQGLEFLIYFQGNSAPDKSGLPSDRFSAERTGGSVSTLTIQRTQQEDSAVYLCASSLGDRRGNQPQHFGDGTRLSIL.